A selection of T cell receptor beta chains follows, all from one sample in a study of T cell repertoires in cytomegalovirus infection. MiXCR, applied by TCRdb to the reads, yields one record per CDR3 protein. The repertoire holds approximately 750,000 distinct CDR3 sequences, 35% to 45% seen once, with more than 2.5% in the top ten. Source material: PBMCs. The source is a human donor in good health (CMV status not recorded). Some clones in this sample may be carry-over from other donors' samples. Each CDR3 is given with its conserved first and last residue. The D gene is left open where the match is weak. Where a row states a size, it is once, few, many or the class of an expanded clone; other rows omit it.

d_call clone_size j_call v_call cdr3_nt cdr3_aa
TRBD2 . TRBJ2-7 TRBV28 TGTGCCAGCGGACCGGGACTAGGCGTAATGTCCTACGAGCAGTACTTC CASGPGLGVMSYEQYF
. many TRBJ2-7 TRBV28 TGTGCCAGCAGTTTGGCTAGCGAGATCTACGAGCAGTACTTC CASSLASEIYEQYF
. few TRBJ1-6 TRBV11-1 TGTGCCAGCAGTGGTACGGGGCAATCACCCCTCCACTTT CASSGTGQSPLHF
. few TRBJ2-1 TRBV7-2 TGTGCCAGCCAGTTGGCTAGCGAAAACAATGAGCAGTTCTTC CASQLASENNEQFF
TRBD1 . TRBJ2-3 TRBV6-5 TGTGCCAGCACCTTAGGGGGACAGGTCACAGATACGCAGTATTTT CASTLGGQVTDTQYF
TRBD1 many TRBJ2-2 TRBV7-2 TGTGCCAGCAGCTTAAGGGCAGGGGGAGACACCGGGGAGCTGTTTTTT CASSLRAGGDTGELFF
. . TRBJ2-1 TRBV11-3 TGTGCCAGCAGCCCCGCGGACAGCTACAATGAGAAGTTCTTC CASSPADSYNEKFF
. many TRBJ2-1 TRBV7-6 TGTGCCAGCAGCTTGGGACTGATCAATGAGCAGTTCTTC CASSLGLINEQFF
. few TRBJ1-1 TRBV19 TGTGCCAGTAGTAGCCTCGGGGCAGCTAACACTGAAGCTTTCTTT CASSSLGAANTEAFF
. . TRBJ2-3 TRBV24-1 TGTGCCACAGGAAGAGCGGACCGCACAGATACGCAGTATTTT CATGRADRTDTQYF
. many TRBJ1-4 TRBV28 TGTGCCAGCAGACCCCCCGAGGTCCAGCCTGGGGTGGAACTGTTTTTT CASRPPEVQPGVELFF
TRBD1 . TRBJ2-5 TRBV20-1 TGCAGTGCTAGAGATGCCTCCGGGACAGGGGGTAGAGAGACCCAGTACTTC CSARDASGTGGRETQYF
. many TRBJ1-1 TRBV7-6 TGTGCCAGCAGCTTAGGGGGGGAGTTTACTGAAGCTTTCTTT CASSLGGEFTEAFF
TRBD2 few TRBJ2-2 TRBV5-6 TGTGCCAGCAGCTTGGAATCCGGGAGGACAACCGGGGAGCTGTTTTTT CASSLESGRTTGELFF
. many TRBJ1-1 TRBV19 TGTGCCAGTTGTCCGGAGTTTTCGGGGGCGCACACTGAAGCTTTCTTT CASCPEFSGAHTEAFF
TRBD2 . TRBJ2-1 TRBV7-9 TGTGCCAGCAGCTCGACTAGCGATGAGCAGTTCTTC CASSSTSDEQFF
TRBD2 few TRBJ2-1 TRBV6-5 TGTGCCAGCAGTTATAGCGGGAGTGGGAGGTATGAGCAGTTCTTC CASSYSGSGRYEQFF
. . TRBJ2-5 TRBV6-5 TGTGCCAGCAGTCCGGGACCAAAGTACCAAGAGACCCAGTACTTC CASSPGPKYQETQYF
TRBD1 . TRBJ2-7 TRBV7-9 TGTGCCAGCAGCTTCGTAGGACAGGGGCCAGACGAGCAGTACTTC CASSFVGQGPDEQYF
. . TRBJ1-1 TRBV28 TGTGCCAGCAGTTTAAGGACGGGTGGGGGGGGCGCTTTCTTT CASSLRTGGGGAFF
. . TRBJ2-3 TRBV6-5 TGTGCCAGCAGTCCAAAGGGGGGAAGGGATACGCAGTATTTT CASSPKGGRDTQYF
. many TRBJ2-3 TRBV7-2 TGTGCCAGCAGCCCAACCACAGATACGCAGTATTTT CASSPTTDTQYF
. few TRBJ2-7 TRBV24-1 TGTGCCACCAGTGATTTTAACGACGAGCAGTACTTC CATSDFNDEQYF
. few TRBJ2-1 TRBV19 TGTGCCAGTAGTATAGCGGGGGTTGGGTACAATGAGCAGTTCTTC CASSIAGVGYNEQFF
. . TRBJ2-2 TRBV27 TGTGCCAGCGGGCCCACCGGGGAGCTGTTTTTT CASGPTGELFF
. few TRBJ1-4 TRBV7-9 TGTGCCAGCAGCCCCGCGGGGGGGGCTAATGAAAAACTGTTTTTT CASSPAGGANEKLFF
. . TRBJ2-5 TRBV29-1 TGCAGCGTCCGGTTCGGTAGAGAGACCCAGTACTTC CSVRFGRETQYF
TRBD2 . TRBJ2-1 TRBV7-9 TGTGCCAGCAGCCCGAGAGGCGGAAGCGGGAGTGTCGATGAGCAGTTCTTC CASSPRGGSGSVDEQFF
. . TRBJ2-6 TRBV12-3/TRBV12-4 TGTGCCAGCAGCCCATACGGGGATTCTGGGGCCAACGTCCTGACTTTC CASSPYGDSGANVLTF
TRBD1 . TRBJ2-3 TRBV4-1 TGCGCCAGCAGCCTACAGGGGCCTTATAGCACAGATACGCAGTATTTT CASSLQGPYSTDTQYF
. . TRBJ1-5 TRBV28 TGTGCCAGCAGTTCGTCCGGACGACTTAATCAGCCCCAGCATTTT CASSSSGRLNQPQHF
. many TRBJ2-1 TRBV7-7 TGTGCTAGCAGCTCCACCTCCGGGGACCCGAAGCAGTTCTTC CASSSTSGDPKQFF
. . TRBJ2-1 TRBV7-2 TGTGCCAGCAGCTCCCCTTTTCGGGTTCCCTACAATGAGCAGTTCTTC CASSSPFRVPYNEQFF
. . TRBJ1-5 TRBV28 TGTGCCAGCAACCCGGTAGTCAATCAGCCCCAGCATTTT CASNPVVNQPQHF
TRBD2 . TRBJ2-7 TRBV19 TGTGCCAGTAGTACTCAACTAGCGTGGGCTTACGAGCAGTACTTC CASSTQLAWAYEQYF
TRBD1 . TRBJ1-6 TRBV20-1 TGCAGTGCTCCTATACAGGGGGCTCGTAATTCACCCCTCCACTTT CSAPIQGARNSPLHF
TRBD1 . TRBJ1-1 TRBV27 TGTGCCAGCAGCTTCGAAGGGACAGGGGTCGAGGCTTTCTTT CASSFEGTGVEAFF
. . TRBJ1-3 TRBV20-1 TGCAGTGCTAGGGACGGGAGAGCCGGAAACACCATATATTTT CSARDGRAGNTIYF
TRBD1 few TRBJ2-7 TRBV20-1 TGCAGTGCTAGGGACAGGGGGCGCCTACTCTCCTACGAGCAGTACTTC CSARDRGRLLSYEQYF
TRBD2 few TRBJ2-3 TRBV7-8 TGTGCCAGCAGCCTCCGGACTAGCGGGACCAGATTCACAGATACGCAGTATTTT CASSLRTSGTRFTDTQYF
. . TRBJ2-1 TRBV5-8 TGTGCCATCTCCCTAGACTTGCCGGTTGGTCATGAGCAGTTCTTC CAISLDLPVGHEQFF
. . TRBJ2-7 TRBV7-9 TGTGCCAGCAGCGGGATGGGGTACGAGCAGTACTTC CASSGMGYEQYF
. . TRBJ1-5 TRBV28 TGTGCCAGCAGTTCTTCCGGGGGGGCTAGCAATCAGCCCCAGCATTTT CASSSSGGASNQPQHF
. . TRBJ1-1 TRBV12-3/TRBV12-4 TGTGCCAGCAGTAATCCGTGGTACACTGAAGCTTTCTTT CASSNPWYTEAFF